This entry lists 14 T cell receptor beta chains sequenced from one sample in a study of T cell changes during pregnancy in multiple sclerosis. TCRdb keeps only in-frame clones here, not all; method: immunoSEQ multiplex PCR. The sample has about 38,000 clones, 70% to 90% seen once. The source was CD8+ T cells from peripheral blood mononuclear cells, collected in the third trimester of pregnancy. These receptors all come from a female donor with multiple sclerosis, enrolled in a pregnancy study.

The genes are TRBV6-6 and TRBJ1-4, with 11 bases that match TRBD1. This CDR3 has 14 amino acids. Germline lookup yields CDR1 MNHNY and CDR2 SVGAGI (reference sequence). V shed 5 bases and J 7 bases; nucleotides not matched to a gene: 3. CDR3: CASSRDRGFEKLFF. The CDR3 DNA reads as TGTGCCAGCAGTCGGGACAGGGGGTTTGAAAAACTGTTTTTT.

The chain joins TRBV9 to TRBJ1-2; a possible D gene is TRBD1 (6 bases). This CDR3 spans 16 amino acids. The ends were cut back, 3 bases at V and 3 bases at J, with 18 bases in the middle. Germline loops: CDR1 SGDLS, CDR2 YYNGEE. Here the CDR3 reads CASSDAGSGVHYGYTF. CDR3 coding DNA: TGTGCCAGCAGCGACGCCGGGTCAGGGGTGCACTATGGCTACACCTTC.

V is TRBV13 and J is TRBJ1-2, with D possibly TRBD1 on 5 matching bases. From germline, CDR1 is PRHDT and CDR2 FYEKMQ (reference sequence). V was clipped by 4 bases and J by 3 bases, with 9 bases between them. The CDR3 length is 13 residues. The DNA for the CDR3 is TGTGCCAGCAGCTATGACAGAGACTATGGCTACACCTTC. Its translation: CASSYDRDYGYTF.

This CDR3 reads CASVLQDAIDEQFF. The CDR3 region has the DNA TGTGCCAGCGTGCTACAGGACGCTATCGATGAGCAGTTCTTC. The V call is TRBV7-9, the J call TRBJ2-1; TRBD1 might be the D (5 bases). Germline CDR1 and CDR2: SEHNR and FQNEAQ (reference sequence). V was pared by 8 bases and J by 8 bases, with 19 bases between. There are 14 residues in the CDR3. The whole variable domain, filled in from reference TRBV7-9 and TRBJ2-1, reads DTGVSQNPRHKITKRGQNVTFRCDPISEHNRLYWYRQTLGQGPEFLTYFQNEAQLEKSRLLSDRFSAERPKGSFSTLEIQRTEQGDSAMYLCASVLQDAIDEQFFGPGTRLTVL.

This sequence joins TRBV27 and TRBJ1-2; no definite D call. V lost 1 base and J lost 6, with 12 bases in between. The CDR3 sequence is 14 residues long. The germline CDR1 and CDR2 sequences are MNHEY and SMNVEV (reference sequence). The CDR3 loop reads CASSLFPDTHGYTF. The CDR3 coding sequence is TGTGCCAGCAGTTTATTCCCTGACACCCATGGCTACACCTTC.

DNA of the CDR3: TGCGCCAGCAGCCCCCGCGGTGGGGGCCCTAATTCACCCCTCCACTTT. Translation gives CASSPRGGGPNSPLHF. The rearrangement uses TRBV4-1 and TRBJ1-6; the D gene is possibly TRBD1 (6 bases). Trimming shortened V by 4 bases and J by 6 bases, and 16 bases separated the two germline ends. Germline CDR1 MGHRA, CDR2 YSYEKL. This CDR3 is built from 16 residues.

V gene TRBV19 combines with J gene TRBJ1-1; TRBD1 is a possible D gene (5 bases). The V gene's germline CDR1 is LNHDA and CDR2 SQIVND (reference sequence). The CDR3 totals 14 residues. Trimming removed 6 bases at V and 5 bases at J, with 16 bases between. The CDR3 nucleotides read TGTGCCAGTAGATCCCCACCCGGGGGGACTGAAGCTTTCTTT. It yields the protein CASRSPPGGTEAFF.

The table lists this clone with a few counts. The chain couples TRBV25-1 to TRBJ1-6, with a tentative D call TRBD1 (5 bases). Deletions cut 8 bases from V and 0 bases from J, with 11 bases between. Germline V gene sequence: CDR1 MGHDK, CDR2 SYGVNS. There are 15 residues in the CDR3. CDR3 DNA: TGTGCCAGCGGGGACTTGAGCTCCTATAATTCACCCCTCCACTTT. This codes for CASGDLSSYNSPLHF.

In this sample, this clone turned up a few times. The V call is TRBV23-1, the J call TRBJ1-5, with 7 positions matching TRBD1. Being an ORF, TRBV23-1 has a function that is uncertain. The CDR3 loop spans 17 amino acids. V shed 0 bases and J 0 bases; nucleotides not matched to a gene: 5. The CDR3 region has the DNA TGCGCCAGCAGTCAATCTACCGGGACAGATAGCAATCAGCCCCAGCATTTT. Translated, it gives CASSQSTGTDSNQPQHF.

The genes are TRBV6-5 and TRBJ2-7, with TRBD1 matching over 8 bases. With 11 bases clipped from V and 5 bases from J, the junction kept 8 bases outside the gene matches. Germline V gene data show CDR1 as MNHEY and CDR2 as SVGAGI. This CDR3 spans 12 amino acids. The CDR3 sequence is CASRGQANEQYF. The CDR3 nucleotides are TGTGCCTCCAGGGGGCAAGCCAACGAGCAGTACTTC.

The rearrangement joins TRBV9 to TRBJ2-7; the D gene is possibly TRBD1 (5 bases). CDR1 and CDR2 from the germline V gene are SGDLS and YYNGEE. The V end was cut by 0 bases, the J end by 2 bases, with 9 bases between. CDR3 length equals 14 residues. CDR3 protein: CASSVGSGTYEQYF. DNA for the CDR3: TGTGCCAGCAGCGTAGGGTCAGGGACCTACGAGCAGTACTTC.

The rearrangement links TRBV30 to TRBJ1-1, with TRBD1 matching 9 bases. Germline V gene lookup returns CDR1 GTSNPN and CDR2 SVGIG (reference sequence). V lost 4 bases to trimming and J lost 1 base; unmatched junction nucleotides: 4. CDR3 size: 14 residues. CDR3 residues: CAWITGQGNTEAFF. CDR3 bases: TGTGCCTGGATCACGGGACAGGGGAACACTGAAGCTTTCTTT.

This rearrangement joins TRBV28 to TRBJ1-4; 7 bases are a match to TRBD1. The V gene end was trimmed by 5 bases and the J gene end by 10 bases; junction bases not matched to a gene: 22. The CDR3 sequence is 18 residues long. Germline V gene lookup returns CDR1 MDHEN and CDR2 SYDVKM. CDR3 DNA: TGTGCCAGCAGTCTCAGTAGGGACAGCTCTCCCCCAGCCTCAAAACTGTTTTTT. Its protein is CASSLSRDSSPPASKLFF.

V and J are TRBV2 and TRBJ2-7; D unclear. From germline, CDR1 is SNHLY and CDR2 FYNNEI. V lost 7 bases, J lost 3 bases, and 13 bases lay in between. There are 13 residues in the CDR3. CDR3 coding DNA: TGTGCCAGCACCCCCGCGAAGATCTACGAGCAGTACTTC. Its translation: CASTPAKIYEQYF.